This T cell receptor (beta chain) came from a study of T cells after yellow fever vaccination. Study-level information: It was SMART-Seq v4 Ultra Low Input that prepared the fractions with low cell numbers.

Ten or more counts support this clonotype. Its matching antigen is unknown. Findings and caveats of the study: Shared CD4/CD8 clonotypes were a small share, likely from convergent recombination. Peaking faster, on day 5 versus 15, the secondary response was nonetheless weaker. Contaminants from the bulk population, in the form of abundant clonotypes, could be found in FACS-sorted repertoires.

MiXCR, applied by TCRdb to the 5' RACE reads, yields one record per CDR3 protein. The table lists around 320,000 distinct CDR3 sequences, roughly 10% of them singletons. V was trimmed by 3 bases and J by 5 bases, leaving 14 bases between them. Germline CDR1 reads SGHRS; CDR2 reads YFSETQ. The CDR3 runs 14 residues. The sequences come from CD4+ T cells sorted from PBMCs, collected 45 days after the yellow fever booster vaccination. This receptor was identified in a man between 18 and 35 years old who received the YFV17D yellow fever vaccine. V is TRBV5-1 and J is TRBJ1-1; a weak D match, TRBD1 (5 bases). CDR3 region: CASSSFGAGTEAFF. Written as DNA, the CDR3 is TGCGCCAGCAGCTCGTTTGGGGCCGGGACTGAAGCTTTCTTT.